The 3 T cell receptor beta chains below all came from one sample that was sequenced in a study of shared clonotypes between healthy human individuals. Sequenced by immunoSEQ multiplex PCR; TCRdb stores in-frame clones only, minus some. Of 2 million or so clones listed, roughly 95% were seen once; the top ten hold 0.85% to 1.2%. The naive CD8 population came from CD45RO-negative cells selected for CCR7, without terminally differentiated effector memory CD45RA+ cells. Input material: naive CD8+ T cells sorted from blood. These receptors all stem from a man between 18 and 35 years old in good health.

J is TRBJ1-6 and V is TRBV5-5; TRBD1 might be the D (5 bases). The germline gives CDR1 SGHKS, CDR2 YYEKEE (reference sequence). The V end lost 4 bases, the J end lost 11 bases, and 13 bases lay between the germline ends. This CDR3 has 13 residues. The DNA of the CDR3 is TGTGCCAGCAGCATAGGGGATTTTCCACCCCTCCACTTT. It is translated as CASSIGDFPPLHF.

The chain is built from TRBV6-6 and TRBJ1-2, with D possibly TRBD1 on 6 matching bases. V was cut by 0 bases and J by 10 bases, with 21 bases left in between. Germline CDR1 MNHNY, CDR2 SVGAGI (reference sequence). This CDR3 has 16 residues. As DNA, the CDR3 is TGTGCCAGCAGTTACTCGAACGGGGGGCGTCGATTTGACTACACCTTC. Translation: CASSYSNGGRRFDYTF.

Only one count was recorded for this clone. The sample holds other DNA sequences that translate to the same CDR3. The chain employs TRBV7-9 and TRBJ2-7; the D gene is possibly TRBD2 (5 bases). The V gene lost 3 bases and the J gene lost 7 bases, with 7 bases spanning the gap. Germline V CDR1 and CDR2: SEHNR, FQNEAQ (reference sequence). The CDR3 is made up of 11 amino acids. The CDR3 DNA reads as TGTGCCAGCAGCTTGGAGGTTGAGCAGTACTTC. Translation: CASSLEVEQYF.